The clone carrying this T cell receptor (beta chain) occurred once. Its cognate antigen is unknown. The data stem from a study of cytomegalovirus exposure and HLA in healthy donors. A multiplex PCR was run with 60 Vbeta primers and 13 Jbeta primers. Sequenced by immunoSEQ multiplex PCR; TCRdb stores in-frame clones only, minus some. The table lists 75,000 to 80,000 clones, 65% to 85% of them singletons, with roughly 5.2% in the top ten. Overall study results and limits: Cytomegalovirus association was listed for 164 TCR beta chains. TCR sequences were mostly rare, though some public TCRs occurred in many donors.

The CDR3 totals 13 residues. Germline values: CDR1 MNHEY, CDR2 SMNVEV (reference sequence). With V trimmed by 6 bases and J by 3 bases, 5 bases remained unmatched. The source of this sequence is a man in his sixties in good health and CMV-seropositive. Sequencing was performed on PBMCs. The chain couples TRBV27 to TRBJ2-7; 7 bases line up with TRBD2. This CDR3 reads CASRDRDYYEQYF. The DNA for the CDR3 is TGTGCCAGCAGGGATCGGGACTACTACGAGCAGTACTTC.